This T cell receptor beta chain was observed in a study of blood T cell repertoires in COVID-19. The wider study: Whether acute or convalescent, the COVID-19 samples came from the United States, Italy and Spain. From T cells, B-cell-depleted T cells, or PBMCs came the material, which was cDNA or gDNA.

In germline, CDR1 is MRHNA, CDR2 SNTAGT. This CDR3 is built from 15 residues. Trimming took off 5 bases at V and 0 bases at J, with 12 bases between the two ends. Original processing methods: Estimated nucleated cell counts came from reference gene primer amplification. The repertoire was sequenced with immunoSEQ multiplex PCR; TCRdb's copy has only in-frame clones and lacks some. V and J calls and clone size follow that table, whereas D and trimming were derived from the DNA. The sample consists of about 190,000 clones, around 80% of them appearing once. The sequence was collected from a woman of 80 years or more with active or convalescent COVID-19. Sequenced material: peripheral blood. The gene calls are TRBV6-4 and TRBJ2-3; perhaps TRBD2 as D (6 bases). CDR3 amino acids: CASSPLATSTDTQYF. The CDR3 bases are TGTGCCAGCAGTCCCCTAGCGACTAGCACAGATACGCAGTATTTT.